Described below is a single TCR beta chain sequence and its context. What it recognizes is unknown. The data originate from a study of blood T cells in healthy people across ages. General study results and limits: Underestimates were what the diversity estimates from one million T cells were considered to be.

The CDR3 consists of 14 residues. With 4 bases removed from V and 4 bases from J, the gap between germline ends came to 12 bases. Germline loops: CDR1 SNHLY, CDR2 FYNNEI. PCR was performed a second time for about 7 to 12 cycles using a sample-barcoded 5' primer and a J-beta primer mix. TCRdb called the 5' RACE reads again in MiXCR, with one record for every CDR3 protein. The table includes roughly 800,000 distinct CDR3 sequences, roughly 64% detected once. This rearrangement joins TRBV2 to TRBJ2-3; no firm D call. This clonotype was sampled from a man aged 25 to 40 in good health. Sequenced: blood. CDR3 nucleotides: TGTGCCAGCAGTGTTGAAGCCGTTCCAGATACGCAGTATTTT. The encoded protein is CASSVEAVPDTQYF.